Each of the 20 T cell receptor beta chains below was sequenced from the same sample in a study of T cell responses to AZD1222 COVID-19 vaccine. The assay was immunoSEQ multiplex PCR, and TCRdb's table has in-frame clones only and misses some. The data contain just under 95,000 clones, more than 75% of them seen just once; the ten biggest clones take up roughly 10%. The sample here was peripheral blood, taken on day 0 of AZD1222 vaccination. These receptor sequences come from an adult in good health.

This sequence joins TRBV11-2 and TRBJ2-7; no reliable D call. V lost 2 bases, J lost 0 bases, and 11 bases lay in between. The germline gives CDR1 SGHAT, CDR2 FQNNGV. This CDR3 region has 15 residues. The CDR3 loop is CASSLNPGSSYEQYF. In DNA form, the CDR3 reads TGTGCCAGCAGCTTAAATCCAGGATCCTCCTACGAGCAGTACTTC.

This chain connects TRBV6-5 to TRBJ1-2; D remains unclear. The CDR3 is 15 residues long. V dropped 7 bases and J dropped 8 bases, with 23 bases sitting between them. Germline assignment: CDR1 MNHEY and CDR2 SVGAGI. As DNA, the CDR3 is TGTGCCAGCATTCGAGGTCAGCCGCCTTCGGGGGGCTACACCTTC. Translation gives CASIRGQPPSGGYTF.

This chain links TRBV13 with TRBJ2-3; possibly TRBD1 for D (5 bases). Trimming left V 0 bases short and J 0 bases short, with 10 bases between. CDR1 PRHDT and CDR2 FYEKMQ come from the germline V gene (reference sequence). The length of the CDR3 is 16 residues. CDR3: CASSLGLRVSTDTQYF. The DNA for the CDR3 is TGTGCCAGCAGCTTAGGCCTCAGGGTTAGCACAGATACGCAGTATTTT.

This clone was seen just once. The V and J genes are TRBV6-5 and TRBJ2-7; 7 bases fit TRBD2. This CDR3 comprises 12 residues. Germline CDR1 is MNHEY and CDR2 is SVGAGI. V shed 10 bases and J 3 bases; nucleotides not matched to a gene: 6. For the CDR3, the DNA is TGTGCCACCTCGGGGGGTATCTACGAGCAGTACTTC. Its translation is CATSGGIYEQYF.

The CDR3 nucleotides read TGCAGCGTTGTCCCGAAGGGGGACTACGAGCAGTACTTC. It specifies CSVVPKGDYEQYF. The rearrangement uses TRBV29-1 and TRBJ2-7; maybe TRBD1 (6 bases). Germline CDR1 and CDR2: SQVTM and ANQGSEA. This CDR3 spans 13 amino acids. The ends were cut back, 4 bases at V and 3 bases at J, with 13 bases in the middle.

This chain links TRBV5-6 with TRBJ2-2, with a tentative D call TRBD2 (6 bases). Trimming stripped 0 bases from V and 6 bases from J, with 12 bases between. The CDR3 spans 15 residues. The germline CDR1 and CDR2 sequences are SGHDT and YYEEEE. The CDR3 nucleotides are TGTGCCAGCAGCTTGGAGGGGAGGCGGGCCGGGGAGCTGTTTTTT. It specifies CASSLEGRRAGELFF.

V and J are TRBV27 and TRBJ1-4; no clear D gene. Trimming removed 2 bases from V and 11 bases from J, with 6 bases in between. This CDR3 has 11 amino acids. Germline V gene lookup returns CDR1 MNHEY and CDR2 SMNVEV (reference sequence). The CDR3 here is CASSLGNKLFF. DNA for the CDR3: TGTGCCAGCAGTTTAGGCAACAAACTGTTTTTT.

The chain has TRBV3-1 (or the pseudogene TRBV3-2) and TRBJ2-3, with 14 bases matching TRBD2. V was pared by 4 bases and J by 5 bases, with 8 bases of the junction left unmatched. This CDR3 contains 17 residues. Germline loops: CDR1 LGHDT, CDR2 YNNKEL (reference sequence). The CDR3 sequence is CASSPLTSGGAGDTQYF. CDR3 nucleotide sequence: TGTGCCAGCAGCCCACTGACTAGCGGGGGGGCAGGAGATACGCAGTATTTT.

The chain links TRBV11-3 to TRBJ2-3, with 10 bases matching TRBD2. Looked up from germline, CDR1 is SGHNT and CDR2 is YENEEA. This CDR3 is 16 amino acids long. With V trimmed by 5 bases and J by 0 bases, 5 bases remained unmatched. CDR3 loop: CASSPSTSGSTDTQYF. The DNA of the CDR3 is TGTGCCAGCAGCCCGTCGACTAGCGGGAGCACAGATACGCAGTATTTT.

CDR3 DNA: TGTGCCATCAGTGAGATTGGGACTAGCGGGCGATACGAGCAGTACTTC. Amino acid sequence: CAISEIGTSGRYEQYF. V usage is TRBV10-3 and J usage is TRBJ2-7, with 12 nucleotides matching TRBD2. V trimming: 2 bases; J trimming: 4 bases; junction bases outside the gene matches: 6. From germline, CDR1 is ENHRY and CDR2 SYGVKD. CDR3 length equals 16 residues.

The chain's CDR3 is CASSSGTGLEQFF. The CDR3 bases are TGTGCCAGCAGCTCCGGGACAGGGCTTGAGCAGTTCTTC. The chain is built from TRBV7-3 and TRBJ2-1, with 9 positions matching TRBD1. With V trimmed by 4 bases and J by 9 bases, 4 bases remained unmatched. The CDR3 sequence is 13 residues long. Germline assignment: CDR1 SGHTA and CDR2 FQGTGA.

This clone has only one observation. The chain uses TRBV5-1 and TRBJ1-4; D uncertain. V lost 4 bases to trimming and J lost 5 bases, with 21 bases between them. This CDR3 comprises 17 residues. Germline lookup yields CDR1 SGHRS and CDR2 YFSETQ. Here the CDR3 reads CASSPWARAEHNEKLFF. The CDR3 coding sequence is TGCGCCAGCAGCCCATGGGCCCGGGCCGAACACAATGAAAAACTGTTTTTT.

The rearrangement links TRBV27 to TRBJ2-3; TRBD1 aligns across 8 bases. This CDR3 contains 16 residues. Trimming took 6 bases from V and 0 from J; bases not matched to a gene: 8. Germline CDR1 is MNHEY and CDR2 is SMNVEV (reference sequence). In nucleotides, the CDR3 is TGTGCCAGCAGCCGCGACAGGGGCCCTAGCACAGATACGCAGTATTTT. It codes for CASSRDRGPSTDTQYF.

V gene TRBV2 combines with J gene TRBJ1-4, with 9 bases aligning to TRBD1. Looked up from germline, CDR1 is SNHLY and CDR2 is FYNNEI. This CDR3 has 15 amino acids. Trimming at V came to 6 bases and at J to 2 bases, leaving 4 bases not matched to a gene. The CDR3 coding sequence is TGTGCCAGCAGACAGGGGGCAGGGACTAATGAAAAACTGTTTTTT. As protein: CASRQGAGTNEKLFF. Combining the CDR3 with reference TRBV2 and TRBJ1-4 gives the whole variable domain EPEVTQTPSHQVTQMGQEVILRCVPISNHLYFYWYRQILGQKVEFLVSFYNNEISEKSEIFDDQFSVERPDGSNFTLKIRSTKLEDSAMYFCASRQGAGTNEKLFFGSGTQLSVL.

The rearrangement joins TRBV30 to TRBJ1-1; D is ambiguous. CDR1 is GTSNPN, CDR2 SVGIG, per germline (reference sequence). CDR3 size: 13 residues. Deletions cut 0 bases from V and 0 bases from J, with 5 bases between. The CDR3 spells CAWSVQMNTEAFF. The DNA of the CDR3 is TGTGCCTGGAGTGTGCAGATGAACACTGAAGCTTTCTTT.

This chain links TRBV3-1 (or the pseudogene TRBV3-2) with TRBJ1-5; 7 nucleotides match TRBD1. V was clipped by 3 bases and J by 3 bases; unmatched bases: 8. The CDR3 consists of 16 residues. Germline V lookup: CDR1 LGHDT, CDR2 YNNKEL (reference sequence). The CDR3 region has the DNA TGTGCCAGCAGCCAGGAAAACAGGGGTCTCAATCAGCCCCAGCATTTT. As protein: CASSQENRGLNQPQHF.

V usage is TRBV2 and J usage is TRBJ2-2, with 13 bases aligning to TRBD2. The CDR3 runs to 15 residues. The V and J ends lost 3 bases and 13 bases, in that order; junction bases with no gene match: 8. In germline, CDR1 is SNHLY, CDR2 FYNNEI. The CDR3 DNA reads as TGTGCCAGCAGTGATTGGACTAGCGGGAGTAAGAGGCTGTTTTTT. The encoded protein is CASSDWTSGSKRLFF.

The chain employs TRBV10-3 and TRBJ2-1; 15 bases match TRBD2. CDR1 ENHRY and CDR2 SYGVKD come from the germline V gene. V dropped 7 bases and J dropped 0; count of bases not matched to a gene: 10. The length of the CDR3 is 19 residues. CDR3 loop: CAIKKTGTSGRSSYNEQFF. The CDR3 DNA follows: TGTGCCATCAAGAAAACTGGGACTAGCGGGAGGAGCTCCTACAATGAGCAGTTCTTC.

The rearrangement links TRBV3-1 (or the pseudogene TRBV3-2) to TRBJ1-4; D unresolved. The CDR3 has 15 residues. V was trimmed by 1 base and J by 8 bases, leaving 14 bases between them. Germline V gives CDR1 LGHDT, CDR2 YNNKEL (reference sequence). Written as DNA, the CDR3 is TGTGCCAGCAGCCAAGCTTTGGCGACCGGCGAAAAACTGTTTTTT. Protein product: CASSQALATGEKLFF.

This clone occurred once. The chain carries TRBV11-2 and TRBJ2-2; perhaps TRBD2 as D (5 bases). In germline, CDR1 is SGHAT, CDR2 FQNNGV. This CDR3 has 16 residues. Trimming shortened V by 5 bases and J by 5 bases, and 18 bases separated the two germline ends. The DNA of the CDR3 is TGTGCCAGCAGCCCCACAACGGGGATTGATACCGGGGAGCTGTTTTTT. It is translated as CASSPTTGIDTGELFF.